These 12 T cell receptor beta chains originate from one sample sequenced in a study of cytomegalovirus exposure and HLA in healthy donors. Primers for the PCR totalled 60 Vbeta and 13 Jbeta. Data came from immunoSEQ multiplex PCR; TCRdb stores just in-frame clones and leaves some out. In the table there are more than 110,000 clones, 79% of which are singletons. Sample: PBMCs. These receptor sequences come from a female donor in good health and CMV-seronegative.

The chain uses TRBV30 and TRBJ1-1; tentative D call: TRBD1 (6 bases). V lost 4 bases to trimming and J lost 1 base, with 10 bases between them. The length of the CDR3 is 13 residues. CDR1 is GTSNPN and CDR2 is SVGIG in the germline V gene (reference sequence). The CDR3 spells CAWTRGENTEAFF. CDR3 nucleotides: TGTGCCTGGACCAGGGGTGAGAACACTGAAGCTTTCTTT.

The chain joins TRBV30 to TRBJ2-2; TRBD1 aligns across 10 bases. The CDR3 covers 16 residues. From germline, CDR1 is GTSNPN and CDR2 SVGIG (reference sequence). Trimming at V came to 2 bases and at J to 7 bases, leaving 10 bases not matched to a gene. CDR3 coding DNA: TGTGCCTGGAGTCCCGGGACAGGGGACGTCGGCGGGGAGCTGTTTTTT. This encodes CAWSPGTGDVGGELFF.

V and J are TRBV5-1 and TRBJ1-4; a possible D gene is TRBD1 (5 bases). The CDR3 extends over 14 amino acids. Germline V gene lookup returns CDR1 SGHRS and CDR2 YFSETQ. Trimming removed 4 bases from V and 10 bases from J, with 17 bases in between. CDR3 protein: CASSPGSSQGKLFF. The CDR3 DNA follows: TGCGCCAGCAGCCCCGGGTCCTCCCAGGGAAAACTGTTTTTT.

The chain combines TRBV30 with TRBJ2-3; D perhaps matches TRBD2 (6 bases). CDR3 length equals 11 residues. From germline, CDR1 is GTSNPN and CDR2 SVGIG (reference sequence). V dropped 7 bases and J dropped 5 bases, with 10 bases sitting between them. The CDR3 nucleotides read TGTGCCTCCCGGAGGGGAGATACGCAGTATTTT. It translates to CASRRGDTQYF.

This clone was found once. The V and J genes are TRBV19 and TRBJ2-3; a weak D match, TRBD2 (6 bases). V was cut by 10 bases and J by 2 bases, with 13 bases left in between. Looked up from germline, CDR1 is LNHDA and CDR2 is SQIVND (reference sequence). The CDR3 has 13 residues. The CDR3 spells CATRTSTTDTQYF. The DNA for the CDR3 is TGTGCCACCCGTACTAGCACCACAGATACGCAGTATTTT.

This clone was seen just once. The chain is built from TRBV30 and TRBJ1-1; D is uncertain. Germline CDR1 reads GTSNPN; CDR2 reads SVGIG (reference sequence). This CDR3 spans 13 amino acids. Trimming took off 2 bases at V and 2 bases at J, with 9 bases between the two ends. CDR3 nucleotide sequence: TGTGCCTGGAGTCGGCGGGATAACACTGAAGCTTTCTTT. It encodes CAWSRRDNTEAFF.

The CDR3 region is CASSSGQARTGELFF. DNA for the CDR3: TGTGCCAGCAGCTCCGGCCAAGCGAGGACCGGGGAGCTGTTTTTT. V and J are TRBV7-9 and TRBJ2-2; the D is unclear. Trimming shortened V by 4 bases and J by 5 bases, and 14 bases separated the two germline ends. The CDR3 runs to 15 residues. Germline-derived CDR1 and CDR2 are SEHNR and FQNEAQ (reference sequence).

The V and J genes are TRBV7-2 and TRBJ1-2; 7 bases are shared with TRBD1. The V and J ends lost 5 bases and 3 bases, in that order; junction bases with no gene match: 9. The V gene's germline CDR1 is SGHTA and CDR2 FQGNSA. The CDR3 runs to 15 residues. The CDR3 DNA sequence: TGTGCCAGCAGCCAAATAGACAGGGCATACTATGGCTACACCTTC. It yields the protein CASSQIDRAYYGYTF.

This clone was counted a single time. The chain joins TRBV7-9 to TRBJ2-5; TRBD2 agrees at 14 bases. This CDR3 is 16 amino acids long. Trimming took 4 bases from V and 0 from J; bases not matched to a gene: 1. The germline CDR1 and CDR2 sequences are SEHNR and FQNEAQ (reference sequence). The CDR3 bases are TGTGCCAGCAGCTCGACTAGCGGGGGGGACCAAGAGACCCAGTACTTC. Translating gives CASSSTSGGDQETQYF. Based on the CDR3 plus reference TRBV7-9 and TRBJ2-5, the full variable domain is DTGVSQNPRHKITKRGQNVTFRCDPISEHNRLYWYRQTLGQGPEFLTYFQNEAQLEKSRLLSDRFSAERPKGSFSTLEIQRTEQGDSAMYLCASSSTSGGDQETQYFGPGTRLLVL.

This clone came up once. The chain uses TRBV15 and TRBJ1-6, with TRBD1 matching over 8 bases. Trimming removed 5 bases from V and 7 bases from J; junction bases left unmatched: 7. The CDR3 totals 15 residues. Germline V gene sequence: CDR1 LNHNV, CDR2 YYDKDF (reference sequence). In DNA form, the CDR3 reads TGTGCCACCAGCCCTCGGACAGGGTCAAATTCACCCCTCCACTTT. It codes for CATSPRTGSNSPLHF.

This chain links TRBV5-1 with TRBJ2-3, with D tentatively TRBD2 (6 bases). The V gene lost 0 bases and the J gene lost 9 bases, with 11 bases spanning the gap. The germline V gene encodes CDR1 SGHRS and CDR2 YFSETQ. The length of the CDR3 is 13 residues. The chain's CDR3 is CASSLAVGGTQYF. In nucleotides, the CDR3 is TGCGCCAGCAGCTTGGCCGTGGGGGGAACGCAGTATTTT.

The CDR3 nucleotides read TGTGCCAGCAGCGCCAAACAGGGGAACTATGGCTACACCTTC. Amino acid sequence: CASSAKQGNYGYTF. The chain links TRBV5-6 to TRBJ1-2, with 7 bases identical to TRBD1. The V segment lost 4 bases and the J segment 2 bases; nucleotides outside the gene matches: 5. There are 14 residues in the CDR3. CDR1 and CDR2 (germline): SGHDT, YYEEEE. Combining the CDR3 with reference TRBV5-6 and TRBJ1-2 gives the whole variable domain DAGVTQSPTHLIKTRGQQVTLRCSPKSGHDTVSWYQQALGQGPQFIFQYYEEEERQRGNFPDRFSGHQFPNYSSELNVNALLLGDSALYLCASSAKQGNYGYTFGSGTRLTVV.